This TCR beta chain was found in a study of OX40 agonist ivuxolimab in advanced cancers. Regarding the research as a whole: Ivuxolimab was an agonistic, fully human IgG2 monoclonal antibody directed against OX40 (CD134), a costimulatory receptor. Prior anti-PD-1, anti-PD-L1 or anti-CTLA-4 therapy was permitted, and checkpoint inhibitors had been received by approximately 39% of dose-escalation patients. The paper describes the monotherapy dose-escalation part (N ≈ 52 patients) of the phase I trial of ivuxolimab. Intravenous ivuxolimab was administered to patients every 2 weeks at six dose levels: 0.01, 0.1, 0.3, 1.5, 3 and 10 mg/kg. Three dose-escalation patients achieved partial responses, one with hepatocellular carcinoma and two with cutaneous melanoma. In the dose-escalation cohort, approximately 80% of patients were male, and the mean age was roughly 60 years with a range of about 20 to 80. Of the approximately 54 patients in dose escalation, 19 had hepatocellular carcinoma, about 15 had melanoma, 9 had renal cell carcinoma and 9 had head and neck cancer. The point of sequencing TCRbeta in the periphery was to test whether ivuxolimab changed TCR sequence diversity and drove clonal T-cell expansion.

Here is what the overall study found, with its caveats: Partial responders in the 0.1-3.0 mg/kg groups had among the lowest normalized peripheral clonal expansion, especially among CD8+ T cells. Antigen specificity was not determined for the clonally expanded peripheral T cells. Low levels of normalized T-cell clonal expansion were also shown by some nonresponding patients. At doses of 0.1 to 3.0 mg/kg, clonal expansion of both CD4+ and CD8+ blood T cells was observed from baseline to week 6. After ivuxolimab, expanded clones were on average more numerous among CD8+ T cells than among CD4+ T cells.

Trimming at the junction amounts to 4 bases on V and 3 bases on J, and the germline ends lie 9 bases apart. CDR1 and CDR2, per the germline V gene (reference sequence), are SGHNT and YYREEE. The CDR3 goes from the cysteine to the phenylalanine over 13 residues. Of the read, only the CDR3 DNA is kept; its 39 bases are in frame from base 1. Patients with a history of autoimmune disease or receiving systemic immunosuppression were excluded from the trial. Peripheral blood for TCR sequencing was collected from all dose cohorts at baseline, on cycle 4 day 1, and on cycle 7 day 1. The samples were drawn from a first-in-human, open-label, multicenter phase I dose-escalation trial of ivuxolimab. Adults with locally advanced or metastatic head and neck squamous cell, hepatocellular, melanoma or renal cell carcinoma were enrolled in the trial. Before TCR sequencing, CD4+ T cells and CD8+ T cells were sorted from peripheral blood as separate populations.

A word on this clone: This receptor's antigen is unknown. Per-nucleotide qualities are absent, and no much larger clonotype sits a single base away.

Genomic DNA was isolated from the sorted cells so that the TCRbeta CDR3 region could be sequenced. TCRbeta CDR3 regions were sequenced using the immunoSEQ Assay. TCRdb limited this immuneACCESS table to in-frame rearrangements with V and J called. A share of clones is missing; checked studies link under half to unresolved V genes, and the rest is unexplained. The sample table shows under 90,000 clones, and approximately 86% are seen once. The ten top clones hold about 0.89% of the sample. This sequence was found in an adult with an advanced solid tumor such as melanoma, head and neck, liver or kidney cancer. The chain is assembled from TRBV5-4 and TRBJ2-3, and the D gene may be TRBD2, 5 bases matching. The material sequenced was CD4+ or CD8+ T cells sorted from blood, taken in a trial of the OX40 agonist ivuxolimab. The DNA is TGTGCCAGCAGCGCGGGCCGGACAGATACGCAGTATTTT. Its coded protein is CASSAGRTDTQYF.